Each of the 19 T cell receptor beta chains below was sequenced from the same sample in a study of blood T cell repertoires in COVID-19. Clones were sequenced by immunoSEQ multiplex PCR, and TCRdb holds only the in-frame ones, with some missing. The data show approximately 350,000 clones, with approximately 86% seen just once and just over 7% held by the top ten. Sequencing was performed on peripheral blood. The receptors stem from an older woman with COVID-19, enrolled during active disease.

This chain links TRBV27 with TRBJ2-7; no firm D call. The CDR3 is made up of 13 amino acids. V was shortened by 5 bases and J by 5 bases, with 13 bases between the two germline ends. Germline V gives CDR1 MNHEY, CDR2 SMNVEV (reference sequence). Here the CDR3 DNA reads TGTGCCAGCAGTCTCCACAGTTCCCACGAGCAGTACTTC. It encodes CASSLHSSHEQYF.

This chain uses TRBV19 with TRBJ1-1, with TRBD1 identical over 11 bases. This CDR3 spans 16 amino acids. J gave up 4 bases and V 3 bases, and 7 bases lay outside the gene matches. Per the germline V gene, CDR1 is LNHDA and CDR2 is SQIVND (reference sequence). The CDR3 protein is CASSIPGQGVGTEAFF. The CDR3 DNA reads TGTGCCAGTAGTATTCCGGGACAGGGGGTGGGCACTGAAGCTTTCTTT.

The rearrangement joins TRBV5-4 to TRBJ2-1, with 9 positions matching TRBD1. Losses at the gene ends were 3 bases for V and 4 bases for J; bases not matched to a gene: 8. The CDR3 runs to 16 residues. CDR1 SGHNT and CDR2 YYREEE come from the germline V gene (reference sequence). The CDR3, as DNA: TGTGCCAGCAGCTCGGCGACAGGGGGAAGGTACAATGAGCAGTTCTTC. Its translation: CASSSATGGRYNEQFF.

V usage is TRBV27 and J usage is TRBJ2-2; the D gene is possibly TRBD1 (6 bases). The CDR3 consists of 16 residues. Trimming removed 6 bases from V and 1 base from J, with 15 bases in between. The germline gives CDR1 MNHEY, CDR2 SMNVEV (reference sequence). The CDR3: CASSPVRGQNTGELFF. The CDR3 nucleotides are TGTGCCAGCAGCCCGGTCCGGGGACAGAACACCGGGGAGCTGTTTTTT.

The chain uses TRBV6-5 and TRBJ2-7; 9 nucleotides agree with TRBD1. The CDR3 totals 14 residues. With V trimmed by 7 bases and J by 4 bases, 8 bases remained unmatched. The germline V gene encodes CDR1 MNHEY and CDR2 SVGAGI. CDR3 residues: CASNKDRGRYEQYF. Written as DNA, the CDR3 is TGTGCCAGCAACAAGGACAGGGGAAGGTACGAGCAGTACTTC.

This clone was found once. V usage is TRBV12-3 or TRBV12-4 and J usage is TRBJ1-4; D uncertain. Trimming removed 3 bases from V and 7 bases from J, with 3 bases in between. The CDR3 loop spans 11 amino acids. CDR3 loop: CASSFSEKLFF. In DNA form, the CDR3 reads TGTGCCAGCAGTTTTAGTGAAAAACTGTTTTTT.

This clone was found once. The chain joins TRBV21-1 to TRBJ2-1; the D call of TRBD2 is as the table states it, not checked on the DNA. TRBV21-1 corresponds to a pseudogene. CDR3 size: 13 residues. The CDR3 spells CASTRSCDNEQFF. Here the CDR3 DNA reads TGTGCCAGCACACGGAGTTGCGACAATGAGCAGTTCTTC.

The V gene is TRBV7-8, the J gene TRBJ2-7, with D unclear. This CDR3 has 13 residues. V dropped 4 bases and J dropped 3 bases, with 10 bases sitting between them. Germline V lookup: CDR1 SGHVS, CDR2 FQNEAQ. CDR3 loop: CASSYSGDYEQYF. In DNA, the CDR3 is TGTGCCAGCAGCTATTCCGGAGACTACGAGCAGTACTTC.

The V and J genes are TRBV11-2 and TRBJ1-1; D is possibly TRBD1 (6 bases). Germline CDR1 SGHAT, CDR2 FQNNGV. The length of the CDR3 is 15 residues. With 6 bases removed from V and 0 bases from J, the gap between germline ends came to 14 bases. This CDR3 reads CASSRQDSMNTEAFF. DNA of the CDR3: TGTGCCAGCAGTCGACAGGATTCTATGAACACTGAAGCTTTCTTT.

The rearrangement uses TRBV14 and TRBJ1-3; no firm D call. Per the germline V gene, CDR1 is SGHDN and CDR2 is FVKESK. Trimming removed 1 base from V and 0 bases from J, with 10 bases in between. The CDR3 runs 16 residues. DNA for the CDR3: TGTGCCAGCAGCCAAGTTACGAGGAGCTCTGGAAACACCATATATTTT. Its protein product is CASSQVTRSSGNTIYF. Combining the CDR3 with reference TRBV14 and TRBJ1-3 gives the whole variable domain EAGVTQFPSHSVIEKGQTVTLRCDPISGHDNLYWYRRVMGKEIKFLLHFVKESKQDESGMPNNRFLAERTGGTYSTLKVQPAELEDSGVYFCASSQVTRSSGNTIYFGEGSWLTVV.

The genes are TRBV7-9 and TRBJ1-1; no clear D. The CDR3 totals 14 residues. The ends were cut back, 5 bases at V and 1 base at J, with 11 bases in the middle. Germline V CDR1 and CDR2: SEHNR, FQNEAQ (reference sequence). The CDR3 DNA is TGTGCCAGCAGCCCCTTTTCCGGGAACACTGAAGCTTTCTTT. It codes for CASSPFSGNTEAFF.

The chain uses TRBV7-2 and TRBJ2-7; 8 bases map to TRBD1. Trimming took 3 bases from V and 5 from J; bases not matched to a gene: 3. The CDR3 is 13 residues long. CDR1 and CDR2 (germline): SGHTA, FQGNSA. The CDR3 DNA follows: TGTGCCAGCAGCTTGTCCAGGGGGCACGAGCAGTACTTC. Amino acid sequence: CASSLSRGHEQYF.

CDR3 amino acids: CASSHRDPAVRNEQFF. CDR3 coding DNA: TGTGCCAGCAGCCATAGGGATCCAGCGGTACGGAATGAGCAGTTCTTC. V usage is TRBV3-1 (or the pseudogene TRBV3-2) and J usage is TRBJ2-1, with D perhaps TRBD2 (5 bases). The germline V gene encodes CDR1 LGHDT and CDR2 YNNKEL (reference sequence). The CDR3 has 16 residues. V was clipped by 3 bases and J by 7 bases, with 19 bases between them.

The chain carries TRBV9 and TRBJ2-7, with 8 nucleotides matching TRBD1. Germline CDR1 is SGDLS and CDR2 is YYNGEE. Trimming at V came to 2 bases and at J to 2 bases, leaving 3 bases not matched to a gene. CDR3 length: 14 residues. In nucleotides, the CDR3 is TGTGCCAGCAGCGTGGGACAGGAGACCTACGAGCAGTACTTC. It specifies CASSVGQETYEQYF. Supplemented by reference TRBV9 and TRBJ2-7, the full variable domain reads DSGVTQTPKHLITATGQRVTLRCSPRSGDLSVYWYQQSLDQGLQFLIQYYNGEERAKGNILERFSAQQFPDLHSELNLSSLELGDSALYFCASSVGQETYEQYFGPGTRLTVT.

The genes are TRBV5-6 and TRBJ2-5, with 7 nucleotides matching TRBD2. Per germline, CDR1 SGHDT and CDR2 YYEEEE. The CDR3 is 16 residues long. Unmatched junction bases numbered 7, after V lost 2 bases and J lost 0 bases. The DNA of the CDR3 is TGTGCCAGCAGCTTTCTCGGGGGGTTTGACCAAGAGACCCAGTACTTC. Protein: CASSFLGGFDQETQYF.

This sequence joins TRBV5-6 and TRBJ1-3; D is uncertain. The CDR3 runs 14 residues. Trimming removed 5 bases at V and 4 bases at J, with 13 bases between. CDR1 is SGHDT and CDR2 is YYEEEE in the germline V gene. CDR3 in amino acids: CASSNSGGGNTIYF. For the CDR3, the DNA is TGTGCCAGCAGTAACTCCGGAGGGGGAAACACCATATATTTT. The entire variable domain, with the rest obtained from reference TRBV5-6 and TRBJ1-3, is as follows: DAGVTQSPTHLIKTRGQQVTLRCSPKSGHDTVSWYQQALGQGPQFIFQYYEEEERQRGNFPDRFSGHQFPNYSSELNVNALLLGDSALYLCASSNSGGGNTIYFGEGSWLTVV.

The chain recombines TRBV4-2 with TRBJ1-3, with 8 bases lining up with TRBD1. The CDR3 contains 15 residues. The J segment lost 5 bases and the V segment lost 6 bases, leaving 9 bases of the junction unmatched. Germline V gene lookup returns CDR1 LGHNA and CDR2 YNFKEQ. The CDR3 DNA reads as TGTGCCAGCAGGGCGACAGGGGCGGGACGAAACACCATATATTTT. It translates to CASRATGAGRNTIYF.

This chain links TRBV7-8 with TRBJ1-2; perhaps TRBD1 as D (6 bases). V shed 3 bases and J shed 4 bases, with 12 bases lying between them. Germline CDR1 reads SGHVS; CDR2 reads FQNEAQ. The CDR3 loop spans 14 amino acids. The CDR3 protein is CASSFLQGSYGYTF. Written as DNA, the CDR3 is TGTGCCAGCAGCTTCTTACAGGGCTCCTATGGCTACACCTTC.

This rearrangement joins TRBV15 to TRBJ1-2; possible D gene TRBD1, 6 bases. Deletions cut 0 bases from V and 4 bases from J, with 18 bases between. Germline CDR1 LNHNV, CDR2 YYDKDF (reference sequence). This CDR3 is 17 amino acids long. CDR3 DNA: TGTGCCACCAGCAGAGATCTATATGACAGGAAGATCTATGGCTACACCTTC. Protein sequence: CATSRDLYDRKIYGYTF. Supplemented by reference TRBV15 and TRBJ1-2, the full variable domain reads DAMVIQNPRYQVTQFGKPVTLSCSQTLNHNVMYWYQQKSSQAPKLLFHYYDKDFNNEADTPDNFQSRRPNTSFCFLDIRSPGLGDTAMYLCATSRDLYDRKIYGYTFGSGTRLTVV.